The 29 T cell receptor beta chains below come from one sample, sequenced in a study of shared clonotypes between healthy human individuals. The repertoire was sequenced with immunoSEQ multiplex PCR; TCRdb's copy has only in-frame clones and lacks some. Counted here are 850,000 to 1,200,000 clones, roughly 80% occurring once; the ten biggest clones make up about 1.5%. The specimen was memory CD4+ T cells sorted from blood. Subset given: CD45RA-negative fraction. These receptors were obtained from a man aged 18 to 29 in good health.

A note on this clone: Other DNA sequences of this sample code for an identical CDR3. This chain joins TRBV11-2 and TRBJ1-1; TRBD1 is a possible D gene (5 bases). Germline V gives CDR1 SGHAT, CDR2 FQNNGV. The CDR3 has 13 amino acids. Deletions cut 3 bases from V and 1 base from J, with 6 bases between. The CDR3 spells CASSFGGNTEAFF. The CDR3 region has the DNA TGTGCCAGCAGCTTCGGGGGGAACACTGAAGCTTTCTTT.

The V call is TRBV4-3, the J call TRBJ1-3; 7 bases line up with TRBD1. J gave up 4 bases and V 0 bases, and 12 bases lay outside the gene matches. The CDR3 spans 18 residues. Per germline, CDR1 LGHNA and CDR2 YSLEER. The CDR3 here is CASSQDIQGVSSGNTIYF. CDR3 bases: TGCGCCAGCAGCCAAGATATCCAGGGGGTATCTTCGGGAAACACCATATATTTT.

The rearrangement uses TRBV29-1 and TRBJ1-4; D unresolved. Germline assignment: CDR1 SQVTM and CDR2 ANQGSEA. This CDR3 has 14 residues. Trimming took off 5 bases at V and 6 bases at J, with 16 bases between the two ends. CDR3 DNA sequence: TGCAGCGTTCAGACTACGCAAGTCTATGAAAAACTGTTTTTT. Translated: CSVQTTQVYEKLFF.

The rearrangement links TRBV6-6 to TRBJ1-6, with D unclear. The CDR3 has 15 amino acids. Trimming took 5 bases from V and 7 from J, leaving 15 bases between them. Germline V gene lookup returns CDR1 MNHNY and CDR2 SVGAGI (reference sequence). The chain's CDR3 is CASSAPGQTNSPLHF. CDR3 nucleotides: TGTGCCAGCAGTGCCCCCGGCCAGACCAATTCACCCCTCCACTTT.

There are a few counts of this clone. V and J are TRBV28 and TRBJ2-3; 8 bases line up with TRBD1. Trimming took 2 bases from V and 2 from J; bases not matched to a gene: 9. Germline V gene data show CDR1 as MDHEN and CDR2 as SYDVKM. The CDR3 spans 17 residues. CDR3 sequence: CASSLMGRGQATDTQYF. The CDR3 DNA sequence: TGTGCCAGCAGTTTAATGGGCAGGGGGCAAGCCACAGATACGCAGTATTTT. Full variable domain (remainder filled in from reference TRBV28 and TRBJ2-3): DVKVTQSSRYLVKRTGEKVFLECVQDMDHENMFWYRQDPGLGLRLIYFSYDVKMKEKGDIPEGYSVSREKKERFSLILESASTNQTSMYLCASSLMGRGQATDTQYFGPGTRLTVL.

Remarks on this clone: It is unclear where the CDR3 begins or ends on the DNA, so no DNA is shown, and the CDR3 is as TCRdb lists it. The rearrangement uses TRBV29-1 and TRBJ2-5. The CDR3 numbers 14 amino acids, ends counted. Germline loops: CDR1 SQVTM, CDR2 ANQGSEA. This CDR3 reads CSVAGQFFGETQYF.

About this clone: At the DNA level, this CDR3 is encoded by other sequences in the same sample as well. V and J are TRBV28 and TRBJ2-5; tentatively, D is TRBD2 (5 bases). CDR1 and CDR2 (germline): MDHEN, SYDVKM. The CDR3 covers 11 residues. Trimming took off 4 bases at V and 9 bases at J, with 9 bases between the two ends. The CDR3 region is CASSSPRAQYF. The CDR3 region has the DNA TGTGCCAGCAGTTCCCCGCGGGCCCAGTACTTC.

V and J are TRBV6-5 and TRBJ2-7, with 8 positions matching TRBD1. Germline assignment: CDR1 MNHEY and CDR2 SVGAGI. The CDR3 is made up of 14 amino acids. V lost 5 bases and J lost 6; bases outside the gene matches: 9. Here the CDR3 reads CASSGLDRASEQYF. CDR3 DNA sequence: TGTGCCAGCAGTGGGTTGGACAGGGCCAGCGAGCAGTACTTC.

The J gene is TRBJ2-7, the V gene TRBV21-1. TRBV21-1 corresponds to a pseudogene. The CDR3 runs to 17 residues. The DNA for the CDR3 is TGTGCCAGCAGCAAAGTACTTGAGGGGCAAAGGTCCTACGAGCAGTACTTC. This codes for CASSKVLEGQRSYEQYF.

The V call is TRBV19, the J call TRBJ2-3; D perhaps matches TRBD2 (6 bases). The CDR3 totals 15 residues. V lost 5 bases to trimming and J lost 4 bases, with 16 bases between them. Germline CDR1 is LNHDA and CDR2 is SQIVND (reference sequence). As DNA, the CDR3 is TGTGCCAGTAGTGCAGTAACTAGCCCTGCAGATACGCAGTATTTT. It translates to CASSAVTSPADTQYF.

This clone occurred a few times. The junction shows a germline mismatch at one end, possibly a read error. J is TRBJ2-7 and V is TRBV7-7; unclear D gene. The CDR3 is made up of 14 amino acids. Germline V gene data show CDR1 as SSHAT and CDR2 as FNYEAQ (reference sequence). The CDR3 protein is CASSLSPSSYEQYF. The CDR3 nucleotides are TGTGCTAGCAGCTTGTCCCCCAGCTCCTACGAGCAGTACTTC.

This clone has just one count. The junction and the germline gene differ at one end; a read error may be behind it. The V call is TRBV7-9, the J call TRBJ2-5; 16 bases map to TRBD2. The germline CDR1 and CDR2 sequences are SEHNR and FQNEAQ (reference sequence). The CDR3 contains 17 residues. CDR3 residues: CASSFGTSGGVAETQYF. The DNA for the CDR3 is TGTGCCAGTAGCTTTGGGACTAGCGGGGGGGTGGCGGAGACCCAGTACTTC.

V and J are TRBV2 and TRBJ1-3; possibly TRBD1 for D (5 bases). Germline V gives CDR1 SNHLY, CDR2 FYNNEI. Deletions cut 1 base from V and 6 bases from J, with 13 bases between. The CDR3 extends over 15 amino acids. CDR3 coding DNA: TGTGCCAGCAGTGAAGTTGGGGCGCGGGTAAACACCATATATTTT. As protein: CASSEVGARVNTIYF.

The chain employs TRBV5-1 and TRBJ2-3, with 8 bases that match TRBD2. This CDR3 is built from 17 residues. CDR1 SGHRS and CDR2 YFSETQ come from the germline V gene. V dropped 0 bases and J dropped 2; count of bases not matched to a gene: 8. CDR3 nucleotides: TGCGCCAGCAGCTTGGTGGTCCAGCGGGGGTCCACAGATACGCAGTATTTT. Protein: CASSLVVQRGSTDTQYF.

The chain carries TRBV25-1 and TRBJ2-1; D may be TRBD1 (6 bases). Looked up from germline, CDR1 is MGHDK and CDR2 is SYGVNS. CDR3 length equals 15 residues. V gave up 2 bases and J gave up 2 bases, with 10 bases separating them. The CDR3: CASSEPQGPYNEQFF. In nucleotides, the CDR3 is TGTGCCAGCAGTGAACCCCAGGGGCCCTACAATGAGCAGTTCTTC.

The V gene is TRBV9, the J gene TRBJ1-2, with 7 bases that match TRBD1. This CDR3 comprises 14 residues. Germline V gene lookup returns CDR1 SGDLS and CDR2 YYNGEE. The V and J ends lost 2 bases and 4 bases, in that order; junction bases with no gene match: 5. CDR3 nucleotides: TGTGCCAGCAGCGTTTCAGGGGGGTTCTATGGCTACACCTTC. This codes for CASSVSGGFYGYTF.

With regard to this clone: Within the sample, other DNA sequences also encode this same CDR3. The chain uses TRBV30 and TRBJ2-3; a weak D match, TRBD2 (6 bases). The CDR3 loop spans 14 amino acids. Germline values: CDR1 GTSNPN, CDR2 SVGIG (reference sequence). With 1 base removed from V and 3 bases from J, the gap between germline ends came to 11 bases. The CDR3 loop reads CAWSARGGTDTQYF. DNA of the CDR3: TGTGCCTGGAGTGCAAGGGGAGGAACAGATACGCAGTATTTT.

The chain joins TRBV30 to TRBJ2-1; TRBD2 might be the D (6 bases). Germline V gives CDR1 GTSNPN, CDR2 SVGIG (reference sequence). V lost 0 bases and J 10 bases, leaving 10 bases between the germline ends. This CDR3 is 12 amino acids long. CDR3 loop: CAWSVGAGEQFF. For the CDR3, the DNA is TGTGCCTGGAGTGTAGGGGCGGGGGAGCAGTTCTTC. Complete variable domain (other parts from reference TRBV30 and TRBJ2-1): SQTIHQWPATLVQPVGSPLSLECTVEGTSNPNLYWYRQAAGRGLQLLFYSVGIGQISSEVPQNLSASRPQDRQFILSSKKLLLSDSGFYLCAWSVGAGEQFFGPGTRLTVL.

The rearrangement links TRBV2 to TRBJ1-2, with D possibly TRBD1 on 6 matching bases. CDR3 length equals 15 residues. CDR1 SNHLY and CDR2 FYNNEI come from the germline V gene. The V and J ends lost 8 bases and 4 bases respectively, with 20 bases between them. The CDR3 is CASDIDSGHSYGYTF. In nucleotides, the CDR3 is TGTGCCAGCGACATAGATTCGGGACACAGCTATGGCTACACCTTC.

This chain links TRBV7-9 with TRBJ2-7; D gene unclear. The CDR3 is made up of 14 amino acids. Trimming left V 1 base short and J 0 bases short, with 7 bases between. CDR1 and CDR2 from the germline V gene are SEHNR and FQNEAQ (reference sequence). CDR3 in amino acids: CASSLVGISYEQYF. The CDR3 DNA sequence: TGTGCCAGCAGCTTAGTTGGAATCTCCTACGAGCAGTACTTC.

CDR3 residues: CASSQDGTILSYNEQFF. CDR3 sequence (DNA): TGCGCCAGCAGCCAAGATGGGACAATCCTTTCCTACAATGAGCAGTTCTTC. The chain uses TRBV4-1 and TRBJ2-1; possibly TRBD1 for D (6 bases). CDR3 length: 17 amino acids. From germline, CDR1 is MGHRA and CDR2 YSYEKL. The V end lost 0 bases, the J end lost 1 base, and 13 bases lay between the germline ends.

This clone appeared once. This chain joins TRBV7-2 and TRBJ1-1; D gene ambiguous. CDR3 length equals 14 residues. In germline, CDR1 is SGHTA, CDR2 FQGNSA. The V end lost 5 bases, the J end lost 1 base, and 11 bases lay between the germline ends. Written as DNA, the CDR3 is TGTGCCAGCAGCCCCCTCCTTTCGAACACTGAAGCTTTCTTT. Translating it yields CASSPLLSNTEAFF.

The table lists this clone with a count of one. In nucleotides, the CDR3 is TGTGCCAGCAGTCCGACGAACAGGGGAGGGACTGAAGCTTTCTTT. This translates into CASSPTNRGGTEAFF. The chain couples TRBV5-6 to TRBJ1-1, with TRBD1 matching over 7 bases. Looked up from germline, CDR1 is SGHDT and CDR2 is YYEEEE. The CDR3 consists of 15 residues. With V trimmed by 5 bases and J by 5 bases, 12 bases remained unmatched. Variable domain in full (rest from reference TRBV5-6 and TRBJ1-1): DAGVTQSPTHLIKTRGQQVTLRCSPKSGHDTVSWYQQALGQGPQFIFQYYEEEERQRGNFPDRFSGHQFPNYSSELNVNALLLGDSALYLCASSPTNRGGTEAFFGQGTRLTVV.

This clone was detected many times. The V call is TRBV5-1, the J call TRBJ1-2; 7 nucleotides line up with TRBD1. CDR3 length: 13 residues. CDR1 is SGHRS and CDR2 is YFSETQ in the germline V gene. V was pared by 4 bases and J by 6 bases, with 6 bases of the junction left unmatched. The CDR3 nucleotides read TGCGCCAGCAGCATTGCACAGGGGCATGGCTACACCTTC. Its protein is CASSIAQGHGYTF.

V gene TRBV18 combines with J gene TRBJ2-1, with 8 bases fitting TRBD1. This CDR3 is 15 amino acids long. Germline loops: CDR1 KGHSH, CDR2 LQKENI. After removal of 6 bases from V and 1 base from J, the junction contained 5 bases not matched to a gene. CDR3 nucleotide sequence: TGTGCCAGCTCCTTGGACAGGGAATCCTACAATGAGCAGTTCTTC. It yields the protein CASSLDRESYNEQFF.

This chain connects TRBV18 to TRBJ1-5; unclear D gene. Germline CDR1 and CDR2: KGHSH and LQKENI. V shed 6 bases and J shed 4 bases, with 10 bases lying between them. The CDR3 is 13 amino acids. The CDR3 loop reads CASSASLNQPQHF. The CDR3 DNA reads as TGTGCCAGCTCCGCTTCTTTGAATCAGCCCCAGCATTTT.

This sequence joins TRBV6-4 and TRBJ2-5; either TRBD1 or TRBD2 may fit D (5 bases each). Germline assignment: CDR1 MRHNA and CDR2 SNTAGT. The CDR3 extends over 15 amino acids. The V and J ends lost 4 bases and 2 bases respectively, with 14 bases between them. CDR3 DNA: TGTGCCAGCAGTGCTTCCGGGACGCTTCAAGAGACCCAGTACTTC. Translation: CASSASGTLQETQYF.

V gene TRBV6-1 combines with J gene TRBJ2-7; weak D call: TRBD2 (5 bases). Trimming left V 8 bases short and J 7 bases short, with 12 bases between. The V gene's germline CDR1 is MNHNS and CDR2 SASEGT. The length of the CDR3 is 11 residues. The DNA of the CDR3 is TGTGCCAGCCAGAGGGCGGGTGAGCAGTACTTC. Its protein product is CASQRAGEQYF.

The J gene is TRBJ2-7, the V gene TRBV7-2; 8 bases are a match to TRBD2. CDR3 length: 15 amino acids. The V gene end was trimmed by 1 base and the J gene end by 6 bases; junction bases not matched to a gene: 8. Germline CDR1 SGHTA, CDR2 FQGNSA. The CDR3, as DNA: TGTGCCAGCAGCTTAGAATCCGGGACTAGGCGCGAGCAGTACTTC. It specifies CASSLESGTRREQYF.